This T cell receptor beta chain was captured in a study of cytomegalovirus exposure and HLA in healthy donors. Points from the study as a whole: Rates of TCR association differed by HLA locus in a later analysis, with DRB1 highest and HLA-C lowest.

The germline gives CDR1 MNHEY, CDR2 SVGAGI. Trimming cost V 4 bases and J 3 bases, with 5 bases left between them. There are 12 residues in the CDR3. A single count supports this clone. Antigen: not known. A multiplex PCR was run with 60 Vbeta primers and 13 Jbeta primers. Only in-frame clones appear in the TCRdb table, and some are missing; sequencing was by immunoSEQ multiplex PCR. The sample has roughly 130,000 clones; approximately 70% are singletons. The sequence was obtained from a woman in her thirties or forties in good health and CMV-seronegative. Sequenced input: PBMCs. The V gene is TRBV6-5, the J gene TRBJ2-3; D not certain. CDR3 residues: CASSSQTDTQYF. The CDR3 DNA reads as TGTGCCAGCAGTTCCCAGACAGATACGCAGTATTTT.